The 27 T cell receptor beta chains listed next were all sequenced from one sample in a study of blood T cell repertoires in COVID-19. Some clones are missing from TCRdb's copy, which holds only in-frame ones; the method was immunoSEQ multiplex PCR. The sample gives some 39,000 clones, roughly three quarters of which show up once; about 27% is in the top ten. Source material: peripheral blood. These TCRs come from an older man with acute or convalescent COVID-19.

This clone was seen a few times. The chain employs TRBV2 and TRBJ1-5; 7 positions match TRBD1. V lost 6 bases to trimming and J lost 7 bases; unmatched junction nucleotides: 6. Looked up from germline, CDR1 is SNHLY and CDR2 is FYNNEI. The CDR3 consists of 13 residues. The CDR3 DNA follows: TGTGCCAGCAGGTTTGACAGGGAACAGCCCCAGCATTTT. It specifies CASRFDREQPQHF.

CDR3 DNA: TGCGCCAGCAGTGAGTCGACCCCAGGGGGCGGACCTTTCTTT. As protein: CASSESTPGGGPFF. This rearrangement joins TRBV10-1 to TRBJ1-1; 8 bases align to TRBD1. There are 14 residues in the CDR3. V lost 0 bases and J lost 12; bases outside the gene matches: 9. The germline gives CDR1 WNHNN, CDR2 SYGVQD (reference sequence).

This rearrangement joins TRBV18 to TRBJ2-5; D perhaps matches TRBD1 (6 bases). The CDR3 sequence is 14 residues long. Trimming shortened V by 4 bases and J by 1 base, and 10 bases separated the two germline ends. Germline V gene lookup returns CDR1 KGHSH and CDR2 LQKENI. CDR3 in amino acids: CASSLTGVQETQYF. The CDR3 DNA is TGTGCCAGCTCACTGACAGGAGTCCAAGAGACCCAGTACTTC.

This chain joins TRBV5-4 and TRBJ2-7; the D gene is possibly TRBD2 (6 bases). Trimming left V 0 bases short and J 0 bases short, with 10 bases between. In germline, CDR1 is SGHNT, CDR2 YYREEE (reference sequence). CDR3 size: 15 residues. The CDR3 spells CASSLGGVSSYEQYF. The CDR3 coding sequence is TGTGCCAGCAGCTTGGGGGGGGTGAGCTCCTACGAGCAGTACTTC.

The V gene is TRBV11-1, the J gene TRBJ2-3; D remains ambiguous. The V end was cut by 5 bases, the J end by 6 bases, with 15 bases between. CDR1 is SGHAT and CDR2 is FQDESV in the germline V gene (reference sequence). The CDR3 sequence is 14 residues long. The CDR3 coding sequence is TGTGCCAGCAGCCTCCGAGGCCCCGCGGATACGCAGTATTTT. Amino acid sequence: CASSLRGPADTQYF.

CDR3 bases: TGCGCCAGCAGCGAACTACAGGGGGGGTACGAGCAGTACTTC. It specifies CASSELQGGYEQYF. The chain recombines TRBV5-1 with TRBJ2-7; D is possibly TRBD1 (8 bases). Trimming cost V 4 bases and J 4 bases, with 15 bases left between them. Germline V gene lookup returns CDR1 SGHRS and CDR2 YFSETQ. The CDR3 is made up of 14 amino acids.

V is TRBV5-1 and J is TRBJ2-5; TRBD1 might be the D (6 bases). CDR1 and CDR2 from the germline V gene are SGHRS and YFSETQ. CDR3 length equals 15 residues. Trimming removed 4 bases at V and 1 base at J, with 14 bases between. The CDR3: CASSQDRTIQETQYF. CDR3 DNA sequence: TGCGCCAGCAGCCAGGACAGAACGATCCAAGAGACCCAGTACTTC.

This chain uses TRBV11-2 with TRBJ2-7; D ambiguous. The germline gives CDR1 SGHAT, CDR2 FQNNGV. The CDR3 sequence is 11 residues long. V lost 5 bases to trimming and J lost 2 bases, with 4 bases between them. CDR3 bases: TGTGCCAGCAGCGTCGCCTACGAGCAGTACTTC. This codes for CASSVAYEQYF.

The chain combines TRBV5-1 with TRBJ1-1; D is possibly TRBD1 (6 bases). This CDR3 is 15 amino acids long. In germline, CDR1 is SGHRS, CDR2 YFSETQ. V was cut by 3 bases and J by 1 base, with 13 bases left in between. The CDR3 region is CASSWGQGANTEAFF. CDR3 DNA: TGCGCCAGCAGCTGGGGACAAGGCGCGAACACTGAAGCTTTCTTT.

This clone was observed a few times. The rearrangement joins TRBV4-1 to TRBJ2-3; 9 nucleotides match TRBD1. The CDR3 runs to 17 residues. V lost 2 bases to trimming and J lost 5 bases; unmatched junction nucleotides: 11. In germline, CDR1 is MGHRA, CDR2 YSYEKL. CDR3 sequence: CASSQLPGQGHRDTQYF. The CDR3 DNA is TGCGCCAGCAGCCAATTACCGGGACAGGGACACAGAGATACGCAGTATTTT.

V usage is TRBV4-1 and J usage is TRBJ2-5; no clear D gene. V lost 1 base and J lost 5, with 14 bases in between. Germline V gene sequence: CDR1 MGHRA, CDR2 YSYEKL. The CDR3 loop spans 15 amino acids. The CDR3 region has the DNA TGCGCCAGCAGCCAAGTTCCCTTGGCTAGGGAGACCCAGTACTTC. Its translation is CASSQVPLARETQYF.

The chain couples TRBV5-6 to TRBJ2-2; perhaps TRBD2 as D (7 bases). Trimming cost V 4 bases and J 4 bases, with 11 bases left between them. The germline gives CDR1 SGHDT, CDR2 YYEEEE. The CDR3 has 14 amino acids. The CDR3, as DNA: TGTGCCAGCAGCGGGGGGGCAGCCACCGGGGAGCTGTTTTTT. It yields the protein CASSGGAATGELFF. The full variable domain, with the rest looked up from reference TRBV5-6 and TRBJ2-2, is DAGVTQSPTHLIKTRGQQVTLRCSPKSGHDTVSWYQQALGQGPQFIFQYYEEEERQRGNFPDRFSGHQFPNYSSELNVNALLLGDSALYLCASSGGAATGELFFGEGSRLTVL.

This clone showed up just once. This sequence joins TRBV28 and TRBJ2-2, with D maybe TRBD1 (5 bases). V was trimmed by 6 bases and J by 3 bases, leaving 17 bases between them. Germline lookup yields CDR1 MDHEN and CDR2 SYDVKM. The CDR3 totals 16 residues. The CDR3 DNA is TGTGCCAGCAGGCAAGAAGGGGTCCATTACACCGGGGAGCTGTTTTTT. Amino acids: CASRQEGVHYTGELFF.

The chain employs TRBV2 and TRBJ1-2, with D perhaps TRBD1 (6 bases). Germline V gene lookup returns CDR1 SNHLY and CDR2 FYNNEI. V was trimmed by 9 bases and J by 1 base, leaving 12 bases between them. The length of the CDR3 is 13 residues. CDR3 loop: CASKYRVNYGYTF. As DNA, the CDR3 is TGTGCCAGTAAATACAGGGTTAACTATGGCTACACCTTC.

The J gene is TRBJ2-1, the V gene TRBV19; TRBD2 might be the D (7 bases). The CDR3 has 18 amino acids. Germline values: CDR1 LNHDA, CDR2 SQIVND (reference sequence). Trimming left V 1 base short and J 0 bases short, with 16 bases between. As DNA, the CDR3 is TGTGCCAGTAGTATAGGGTGGCGGGGGCGCCGCTCCTACAATGAGCAGTTCTTC. This translates into CASSIGWRGRRSYNEQFF. Variable domain in full (rest from reference TRBV19 and TRBJ2-1): DGGITQSPKYLFRKEGQNVTLSCEQNLNHDAMYWYRQDPGQGLRLIYYSQIVNDFQKGDIAEGYSVSREKKESFPLTVTSAQKNPTAFYLCASSIGWRGRRSYNEQFFGPGTRLTVL.

V gene TRBV24-1 combines with J gene TRBJ2-1; 9 bases are shared with TRBD2. V gave up 2 bases and J gave up 5 bases; unmatched junction bases: 3. From germline, CDR1 is KGHDR and CDR2 SFDVKD. CDR3 length: 15 amino acids. CDR3: CATSDSSGGHNEQFF. CDR3 bases: TGTGCCACCAGTGATTCCAGCGGGGGGCACAATGAGCAGTTCTTC.

J is TRBJ2-7 and V is TRBV5-1; TRBD2 matches 14 bases. Losses at the gene ends were 4 bases for V and 3 bases for J; bases not matched to a gene: 3. CDR3 length equals 15 residues. From germline, CDR1 is SGHRS and CDR2 YFSETQ. CDR3 loop: CASSPGTSGGYEQYF. DNA for the CDR3: TGCGCCAGCAGCCCCGGGACTAGCGGGGGCTACGAGCAGTACTTC.

The chain couples TRBV15 to TRBJ1-2, with D possibly being TRBD1 (6 bases). The CDR3 is made up of 14 amino acids. CDR1 and CDR2 from the germline V gene are LNHNV and YYDKDF (reference sequence). Deletions cut 3 bases from V and 4 bases from J, with 12 bases between. The CDR3: CATSSATGIYGYTF. The CDR3 bases are TGTGCCACCAGCAGCGCCACAGGGATCTATGGCTACACCTTC.

This chain links TRBV6-5 with TRBJ1-6, with TRBD1 identical over 9 bases. Germline V gives CDR1 MNHEY, CDR2 SVGAGI. Losses at the gene ends were 4 bases for V and 8 bases for J; bases not matched to a gene: 3. This CDR3 region has 14 residues. Here the CDR3 DNA reads TGTGCCAGCAGTTTCGGACAGGGGCATTCACCCCTCCACTTT. Its translation: CASSFGQGHSPLHF.

This chain uses TRBV3-1 (or the pseudogene TRBV3-2) with TRBJ1-1; TRBD1 matches 8 bases. V dropped 4 bases and J dropped 4; count of bases not matched to a gene: 5. Germline CDR1 reads LGHDT; CDR2 reads YNNKEL (reference sequence). This CDR3 has 14 residues. The CDR3 bases are TGTGCCAGCAGCCTACAGGGGGGGAGCACTGAAGCTTTCTTT. Amino acids: CASSLQGGSTEAFF.

The J gene is TRBJ2-1, the V gene TRBV18; TRBD1 is a possible D gene (6 bases). Germline V gene sequence: CDR1 KGHSH, CDR2 LQKENI. The V end lost 3 bases, the J end lost 5 bases, and 8 bases lay between the germline ends. This CDR3 is 13 amino acids long. CDR3 sequence (DNA): TGTGCCAGCTCACCCCGACAGGACAATGAGCAGTTCTTC. This codes for CASSPRQDNEQFF. The whole variable domain, remainder taken from reference TRBV18 and TRBJ2-1, is NAGVMQNPRHLVRRRGQEARLRCSPMKGHSHVYWYRQLPEEGLKFMVYLQKENIIDESGMPKERFSAEFPKEGPSILRIQQVVRGDSAAYFCASSPRQDNEQFFGPGTRLTVL.

The CDR3 here is CASSSLSHDRDGGGYTF. The CDR3 DNA reads TGTGCCAGCAGTTCCCTCTCCCACGACAGGGACGGGGGTGGCTACACCTTC. V is TRBV27 and J is TRBJ1-2, with 7 bases fitting TRBD1. After removal of 4 bases from V and 7 bases from J, the junction contained 18 bases not matched to a gene. Per the germline V gene, CDR1 is MNHEY and CDR2 is SMNVEV (reference sequence). The CDR3 covers 17 residues.

The V and J genes are TRBV28 and TRBJ1-1; the D gene is possibly TRBD1 (6 bases). From germline, CDR1 is MDHEN and CDR2 SYDVKM. The CDR3 contains 16 residues. Trimming removed 3 bases at V and 1 base at J, with 15 bases between. The CDR3 coding sequence is TGTGCCAGCAGTTTCCTTGGGGGCGGCAGGAACACTGAAGCTTTCTTT. Its protein is CASSFLGGGRNTEAFF.

This chain links TRBV6-5 with TRBJ1-1; 8 nucleotides align to TRBD1. From germline, CDR1 is MNHEY and CDR2 SVGAGI. The CDR3 spans 10 residues. V lost 8 bases to trimming and J lost 12 bases; unmatched junction nucleotides: 5. The CDR3 region is CASSTGETFF. The CDR3, as DNA: TGTGCCAGCTCGACAGGGGAGACTTTCTTT.

In its sample, this clone was seen once. The rearrangement links TRBV6-2 or TRBV6-3 to TRBJ1-2; 7 bases match TRBD1. In germline, CDR1 is MNHEY, CDR2 SVGEGT. The CDR3 has 15 amino acids. After removal of 2 bases from V and 4 bases from J, the junction contained 7 bases not matched to a gene. CDR3 sequence (DNA): TGTGCCAGCAGTTACACAGAGCAGGGGGTCTATGGCTACACCTTC. Protein: CASSYTEQGVYGYTF.

J is TRBJ2-3 and V is TRBV4-2, with TRBD2 as a possible D gene (5 bases). The CDR3 has 15 residues. Germline V gene sequence: CDR1 LGHNA, CDR2 YNFKEQ. V was pared by 0 bases and J by 0 bases, with 7 bases between. The CDR3 spells CASSQDPGSTDTQYF. The CDR3, as DNA: TGTGCCAGCAGCCAAGATCCGGGGAGCACAGATACGCAGTATTTT.

This rearrangement joins TRBV5-1 to TRBJ2-6, with a tentative D call TRBD2 (5 bases). Germline CDR1 is SGHRS and CDR2 is YFSETQ. The length of the CDR3 is 15 residues. V lost 5 bases, J lost 4 bases, and 13 bases lay in between. CDR3 amino acids: CASRFAREGANVLTF. CDR3 in DNA: TGCGCCAGCAGGTTCGCCCGGGAAGGGGCCAACGTCCTGACTTTC.